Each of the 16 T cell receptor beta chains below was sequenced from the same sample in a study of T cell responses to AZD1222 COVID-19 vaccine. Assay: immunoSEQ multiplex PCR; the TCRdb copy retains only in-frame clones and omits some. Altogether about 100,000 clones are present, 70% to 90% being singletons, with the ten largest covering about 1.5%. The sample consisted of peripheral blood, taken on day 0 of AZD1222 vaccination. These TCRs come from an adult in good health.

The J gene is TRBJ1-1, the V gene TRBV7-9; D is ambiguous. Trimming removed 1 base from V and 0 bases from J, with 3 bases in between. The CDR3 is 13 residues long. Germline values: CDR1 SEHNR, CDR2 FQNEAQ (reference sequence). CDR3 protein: CASSLDLNTEAFF. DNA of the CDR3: TGTGCCAGCAGCTTAGACTTGAACACTGAAGCTTTCTTT.

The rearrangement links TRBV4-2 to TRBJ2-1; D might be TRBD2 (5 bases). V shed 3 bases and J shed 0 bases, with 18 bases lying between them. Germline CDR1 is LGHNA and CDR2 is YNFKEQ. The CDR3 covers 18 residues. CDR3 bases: TGTGCCAGCAGCCACTTTTTCATAGCGTCCGGCTCCTACAATGAGCAGTTCTTC. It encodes CASSHFFIASGSYNEQFF.

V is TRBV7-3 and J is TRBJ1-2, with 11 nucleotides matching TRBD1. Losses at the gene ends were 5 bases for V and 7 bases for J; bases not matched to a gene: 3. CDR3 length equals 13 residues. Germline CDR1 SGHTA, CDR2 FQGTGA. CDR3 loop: CASSPGQGAGYTF. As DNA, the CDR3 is TGTGCCAGCAGCCCAGGACAGGGGGCTGGCTACACCTTC.

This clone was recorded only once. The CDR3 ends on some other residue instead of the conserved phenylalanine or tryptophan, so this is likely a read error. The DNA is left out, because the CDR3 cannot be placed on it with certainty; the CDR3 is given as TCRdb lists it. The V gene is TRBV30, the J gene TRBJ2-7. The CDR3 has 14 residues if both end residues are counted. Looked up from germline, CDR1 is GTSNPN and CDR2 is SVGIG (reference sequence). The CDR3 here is CAWSVGVPGTAKVL.

The CDR3 reads CASSQDSWGLAGNTGELFF. The CDR3, as DNA: TGTGCCAGCAGCCAAGATAGCTGGGGGCTAGCGGGGAACACCGGGGAGCTGTTTTTT. The gene calls are TRBV4-2 and TRBJ2-2, with TRBD2 matching over 8 bases. The CDR3 loop spans 19 amino acids. Germline V CDR1 and CDR2: LGHNA, YNFKEQ. The V segment lost 0 bases and the J segment 1 base; nucleotides outside the gene matches: 10.

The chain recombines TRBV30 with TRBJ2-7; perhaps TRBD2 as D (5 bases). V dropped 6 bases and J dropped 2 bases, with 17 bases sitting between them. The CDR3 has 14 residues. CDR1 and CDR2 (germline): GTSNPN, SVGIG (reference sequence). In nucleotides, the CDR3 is TGTGCCTGTTCCGCCGCGGGCTCTACCTACGAGCAGTACTTC. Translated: CACSAAGSTYEQYF.

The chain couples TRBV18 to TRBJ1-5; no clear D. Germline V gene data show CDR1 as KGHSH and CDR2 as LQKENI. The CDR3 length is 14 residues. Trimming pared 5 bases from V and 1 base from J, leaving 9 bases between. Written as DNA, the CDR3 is TGTGCCAGCTCATCGACTGGAAGCAATCAGCCCCAGCATTTT. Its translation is CASSSTGSNQPQHF.

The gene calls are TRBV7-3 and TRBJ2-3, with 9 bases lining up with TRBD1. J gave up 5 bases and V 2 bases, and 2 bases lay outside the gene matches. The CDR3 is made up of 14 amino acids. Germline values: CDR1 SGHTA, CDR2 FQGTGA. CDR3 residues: CASSLDRGGDTQYF. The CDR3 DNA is TGTGCCAGCAGCTTAGACAGGGGGGGAGATACGCAGTATTTT.

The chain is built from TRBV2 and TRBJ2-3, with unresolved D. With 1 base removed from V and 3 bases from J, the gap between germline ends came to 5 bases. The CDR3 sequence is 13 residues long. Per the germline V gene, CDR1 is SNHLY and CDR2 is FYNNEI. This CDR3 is CASSEGRTDTQYF. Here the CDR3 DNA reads TGTGCCAGCAGTGAAGGACGGACAGATACGCAGTATTTT.

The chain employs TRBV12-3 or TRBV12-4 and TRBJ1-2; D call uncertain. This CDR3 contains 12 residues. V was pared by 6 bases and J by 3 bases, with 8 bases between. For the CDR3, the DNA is TGTGCCAGCAGCCAAAATTACTATGGCTACACCTTC. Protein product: CASSQNYYGYTF.

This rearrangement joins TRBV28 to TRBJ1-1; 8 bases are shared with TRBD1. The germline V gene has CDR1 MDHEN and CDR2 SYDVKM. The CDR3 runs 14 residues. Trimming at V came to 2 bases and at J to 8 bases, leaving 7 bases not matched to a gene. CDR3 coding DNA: TGTGCCAGCAGTTTAGGGGACAGGAGGTCCGAAGCTTTCTTT. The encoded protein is CASSLGDRRSEAFF.

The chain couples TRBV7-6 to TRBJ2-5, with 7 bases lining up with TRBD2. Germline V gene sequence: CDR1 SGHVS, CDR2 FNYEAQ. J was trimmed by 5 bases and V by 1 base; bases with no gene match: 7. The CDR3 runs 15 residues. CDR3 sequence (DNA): TGTGCCAGCAGCTTAGACAGCCCGGGAGGTGAGACCCAGTACTTC. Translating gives CASSLDSPGGETQYF.

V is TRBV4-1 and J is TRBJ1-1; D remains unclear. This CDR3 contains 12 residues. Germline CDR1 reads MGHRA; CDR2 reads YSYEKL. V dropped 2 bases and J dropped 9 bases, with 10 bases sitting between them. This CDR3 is CASSQIGTQAFF. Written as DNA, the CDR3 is TGCGCCAGCAGCCAAATAGGTACGCAAGCTTTCTTT.

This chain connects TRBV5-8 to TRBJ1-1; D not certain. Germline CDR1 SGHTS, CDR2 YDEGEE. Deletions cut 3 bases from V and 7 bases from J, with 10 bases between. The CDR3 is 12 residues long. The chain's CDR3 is CASSSGEIEAFF. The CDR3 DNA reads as TGTGCCAGCAGCTCGGGAGAAATTGAAGCTTTCTTT.

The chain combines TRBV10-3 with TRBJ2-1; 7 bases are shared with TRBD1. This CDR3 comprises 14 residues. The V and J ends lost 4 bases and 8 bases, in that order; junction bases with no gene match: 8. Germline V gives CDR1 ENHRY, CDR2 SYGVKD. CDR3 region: CAISGGTVGYEQFF. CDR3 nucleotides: TGTGCCATCAGTGGAGGGACAGTGGGGTATGAGCAGTTCTTC.

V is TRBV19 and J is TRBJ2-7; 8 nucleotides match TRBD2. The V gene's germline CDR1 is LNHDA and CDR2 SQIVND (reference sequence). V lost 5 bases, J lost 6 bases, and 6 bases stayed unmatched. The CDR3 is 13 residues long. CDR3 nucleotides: TGTGCCAGTAGTCAGCGGGGGTTCAGCGAGCAGTACTTC. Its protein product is CASSQRGFSEQYF.